These 30 T cell receptor beta chains originate from one sample sequenced in a study of cytomegalovirus exposure and HLA in healthy donors. This PCR relied on a set of 60 Vbeta primers and 13 Jbeta primers. The repertoire was sequenced with immunoSEQ multiplex PCR; TCRdb's copy has only in-frame clones and lacks some. This table has 150,000 to 200,000 clones, approximately 71% appearing once. The source material was PBMCs. These receptors originate from a girl aged 5-17 years in good health and CMV-seronegative.

Concerning this clone itself: This specimen includes other DNA sequences encoding the same CDR3. The chain employs TRBV5-1 and TRBJ2-5; maybe TRBD1 (6 bases). This CDR3 comprises 13 residues. V was cut by 4 bases and J by 2 bases, with 9 bases left in between. CDR1 SGHRS and CDR2 YFSETQ come from the germline V gene. The CDR3 reads CASSGGGQETQYF. CDR3 bases: TGCGCCAGCAGCGGGGGCGGGCAAGAGACCCAGTACTTC.

This clone was detected only a few times. CDR3 in DNA: TGTGCCACCAGAGAAGGGGGCAGAACGCGTTATGGCTACACCTTC. Residues: CATREGGRTRYGYTF. This chain connects TRBV15 to TRBJ1-2; 7 nucleotides align to TRBD1. The CDR3 length is 15 residues. With 6 bases clipped from V and 5 bases from J, the junction kept 12 bases outside the gene matches. The germline V gene encodes CDR1 LNHNV and CDR2 YYDKDF (reference sequence). The full variable domain, rest sourced from reference TRBV15 and TRBJ1-2, is DAMVIQNPRYQVTQFGKPVTLSCSQTLNHNVMYWYQQKSSQAPKLLFHYYDKDFNNEADTPDNFQSRRPNTSFCFLDIRSPGLGDTAMYLCATREGGRTRYGYTFGSGTRLTVV.

The chain combines TRBV5-1 with TRBJ2-7; the D gene is possibly TRBD1 (5 bases). Per germline, CDR1 SGHRS and CDR2 YFSETQ. This CDR3 has 14 amino acids. The germline V and J ends were trimmed by 1 base and 2 bases, with 10 bases remaining between them. The CDR3 DNA reads as TGCGCCAGCAGCTTGTATCCAGGGACCTACGAGCAGTACTTC. The encoded protein is CASSLYPGTYEQYF.

This chain connects TRBV19 to TRBJ1-2; possible D gene TRBD1, 6 bases. This CDR3 comprises 15 residues. V was clipped by 3 bases and J by 8 bases, with 19 bases between them. Germline V CDR1 and CDR2: LNHDA, SQIVND (reference sequence). In nucleotides, the CDR3 is TGTGCCAGTAGTATCCCAGTACAGGGTCGACGGGGCTACACCTTC. Translation: CASSIPVQGRRGYTF.

The V and J genes are TRBV19 and TRBJ2-4, with a tentative D call TRBD2 (5 bases). The CDR3 has 12 amino acids. The V and J ends lost 4 bases and 9 bases respectively, with 10 bases between them. Per the germline V gene, CDR1 is LNHDA and CDR2 is SQIVND (reference sequence). In DNA form, the CDR3 reads TGTGCCAGTAGTACGGCTAGCACCATTCAGTACTTC. Its protein is CASSTASTIQYF. The full variable domain, with the rest looked up from reference TRBV19 and TRBJ2-4, is DGGITQSPKYLFRKEGQNVTLSCEQNLNHDAMYWYRQDPGQGLRLIYYSQIVNDFQKGDIAEGYSVSREKKESFPLTVTSAQKNPTAFYLCASSTASTIQYFGAGTRLSVL.

This sequence joins TRBV6-1 and TRBJ2-7; 7 nucleotides line up with TRBD1. Germline V gene sequence: CDR1 MNHNS, CDR2 SASEGT. This CDR3 contains 13 residues. Trimming cost V 7 bases and J 4 bases; bases outside gene matches: 7. CDR3 residues: CASTMRQGYEQYF. For the CDR3, the DNA is TGTGCCAGCACAATGAGACAGGGTTACGAGCAGTACTTC.

The gene calls are TRBV27 and TRBJ2-7; unclear D gene. The germline V gene has CDR1 MNHEY and CDR2 SMNVEV (reference sequence). This CDR3 contains 15 residues. The ends were cut back, 2 bases at V and 0 bases at J, with 11 bases in the middle. The CDR3 protein is CASSLGSLSSYEQYF. CDR3 coding DNA: TGTGCCAGCAGTTTAGGTAGCCTAAGCTCCTACGAGCAGTACTTC.

CDR3 in DNA: TGTGCCAGCTCAGTGGCAGCCCAGGGCGGATATGGCTACACCTTC. It specifies CASSVAAQGGYGYTF. This rearrangement joins TRBV18 to TRBJ1-2; possibly TRBD1 for D (5 bases). This CDR3 region has 15 residues. The germline CDR1 and CDR2 sequences are KGHSH and LQKENI. V was cut by 5 bases and J by 5 bases, with 18 bases left in between.

The chain couples TRBV5-6 to TRBJ2-1; 11 positions match TRBD2. The CDR3 is 16 residues long. Germline V gene data show CDR1 as SGHDT and CDR2 as YYEEEE. The J segment lost 4 bases and the V segment lost 3 bases, leaving 6 bases of the junction unmatched. The CDR3 sequence: CASSSPASGGYNEQFF. CDR3 bases: TGTGCCAGCAGCTCCCCAGCTAGCGGGGGGTACAATGAGCAGTTCTTC. The full variable domain, completed using reference TRBV5-6 and TRBJ2-1, is DAGVTQSPTHLIKTRGQQVTLRCSPKSGHDTVSWYQQALGQGPQFIFQYYEEEERQRGNFPDRFSGHQFPNYSSELNVNALLLGDSALYLCASSSPASGGYNEQFFGPGTRLTVL.

The chain combines TRBV29-1 with TRBJ1-4; the D gene is possibly TRBD1 (5 bases). The CDR3 runs to 13 residues. From germline, CDR1 is SQVTM and CDR2 ANQGSEA. Trimming stripped 2 bases from V and 7 bases from J, with 11 bases between. CDR3 loop: CSVEKGRGEKLFF. DNA for the CDR3: TGCAGCGTTGAAAAGGGGAGGGGTGAAAAACTGTTTTTT.

The rearrangement uses TRBV7-8 and TRBJ2-7; 7 bases agree with TRBD1. Germline V gives CDR1 SGHVS, CDR2 FQNEAQ. V shed 5 bases and J 5 bases; nucleotides not matched to a gene: 15. The CDR3 contains 16 residues. The CDR3 DNA is TGTGCCAGCAGCGCGACCGGACAGGCCATCAAGCACGAGCAGTACTTC. Encoded protein: CASSATGQAIKHEQYF.

The chain links TRBV5-1 to TRBJ2-7, with D uncertain. Between the trimmed V and J ends, which lost 0 bases and 5 bases, there was a span of 15 bases. Germline-derived CDR1 and CDR2 are SGHRS and YFSETQ. The CDR3 is 15 amino acids. The chain's CDR3 is CASSLATTISDEQYF. CDR3 nucleotide sequence: TGCGCCAGCAGCTTGGCCACGACAATTTCTGACGAGCAGTACTTC.

This clone was seen a handful of times. The chain joins TRBV15 to TRBJ1-1; D gene uncertain. Germline CDR1 reads LNHNV; CDR2 reads YYDKDF (reference sequence). The V and J ends lost 7 bases and 4 bases respectively, with 16 bases between them. The CDR3 spans 14 residues. The CDR3 reads CATTETSFSTEAFF. CDR3 coding DNA: TGTGCCACCACCGAGACAAGCTTCAGCACTGAAGCTTTCTTT.

This sequence joins TRBV13 and TRBJ2-7; D is unclear. CDR1 and CDR2 from the germline V gene are PRHDT and FYEKMQ (reference sequence). The CDR3 sequence is 14 residues long. V dropped 1 base and J dropped 2 bases, with 9 bases sitting between them. The CDR3 spells CASSLDPSTYEQYF. CDR3 DNA sequence: TGTGCCAGCAGCTTAGACCCCTCTACCTACGAGCAGTACTTC.

This clone was recorded once. The chain is built from TRBV21-1 and TRBJ2-6; the table assigns TRBD1, which was not confirmed against the DNA. TRBV21-1 is a known pseudogene. The CDR3 extends over 17 amino acids. The CDR3 DNA reads TGTGCCAGCAGCAAAGGACAGGGGGCGTCCGGGGCCAACGTCCTGACTTTC. Residues: CASSKGQGASGANVLTF.

The V and J genes are TRBV7-8 and TRBJ1-4; no clear D gene. Germline values: CDR1 SGHVS, CDR2 FQNEAQ. This CDR3 has 14 residues. The V gene lost 2 bases and the J gene lost 6 bases, with 10 bases spanning the gap. In DNA, the CDR3 is TGTGCCAGCAGCTTAACCGGGTTTGATGAAAAACTGTTTTTT. Protein product: CASSLTGFDEKLFF.

This chain connects TRBV5-1 to TRBJ2-1; TRBD2 matches at 14 bases. The CDR3 has 16 residues. Germline CDR1 and CDR2: SGHRS and YFSETQ. J lost 10 bases, V lost 3 bases, and 9 bases had no gene match. The CDR3 reads CASSSGLAGGLTEQFF. The DNA for the CDR3 is TGCGCCAGCAGCTCCGGACTAGCGGGGGGCCTGACAGAGCAGTTCTTC.

This clone appeared a few times. The gene calls are TRBV5-1 and TRBJ1-2; 12 bases line up with TRBD1. Germline trimming cut 4 bases from V and 8 bases from J; bases unmatched to any gene: 12. The CDR3 is 16 amino acids. The V gene's germline CDR1 is SGHRS and CDR2 YFSETQ. Here the CDR3 DNA reads TGCGCCAGCAGCACTAAGGGACAGGGGGCCTCGTTGGGCTACACCTTC. Protein: CASSTKGQGASLGYTF.

The chain links TRBV2 to TRBJ1-4; no clear D gene. The CDR3 has 16 amino acids. Trimming stripped 7 bases from V and 0 bases from J, with 15 bases between. Germline assignment: CDR1 SNHLY and CDR2 FYNNEI. The CDR3 bases are TGTGCCAGCACACGGACGGGAATTGCAACTAATGAAAAACTGTTTTTT. As protein: CASTRTGIATNEKLFF.

The chain links TRBV6-5 to TRBJ1-2; D gene ambiguous. The CDR3 has 14 amino acids. V was clipped by 6 bases and J by 2 bases, with 13 bases between them. Germline V gene lookup returns CDR1 MNHEY and CDR2 SVGAGI. Written as DNA, the CDR3 is TGTGCCAGCAGCCTCTCTCGGGGAAACTATGGCTACACCTTC. Amino acid sequence: CASSLSRGNYGYTF.

The chain uses TRBV6-5 and TRBJ1-1; tentatively, D is TRBD1 (5 bases). Trimming took off 11 bases at V and 10 bases at J, with 23 bases between the two ends. Germline V gene data show CDR1 as MNHEY and CDR2 as SVGAGI. The length of the CDR3 is 13 residues. In DNA, the CDR3 is TGTGCCGCCTCCGGAGGGGACCCCTCCAGAGCTTTCTTT. Amino acids: CAASGGDPSRAFF.

CDR3 protein: CASSPDRLEAFF. CDR3 nucleotide sequence: TGTGCCAGCTCACCGGACAGACTAGAAGCTTTCTTT. The rearrangement links TRBV18 to TRBJ1-1; possibly TRBD1 for D (6 bases). The CDR3 length is 12 residues. V was pared by 3 bases and J by 8 bases, with 10 bases between. The germline gives CDR1 KGHSH, CDR2 LQKENI.

This clone has only one observation. V is TRBV6-6 and J is TRBJ2-1, with no clear D. The CDR3 sequence is 13 residues long. CDR1 MNHNY and CDR2 SVGAGI come from the germline V gene (reference sequence). Trimming left V 5 bases short and J 6 bases short, with 11 bases between. The CDR3 DNA follows: TGTGCCAGCAGTCCCGGGTTCTTCAATGAGCAGTTCTTC. Its translation is CASSPGFFNEQFF.

The rearrangement uses TRBV11-2 and TRBJ2-3; D may be TRBD2 (6 bases). V was clipped by 5 bases and J by 5 bases, with 14 bases between them. Germline V gene data show CDR1 as SGHAT and CDR2 as FQNNGV. There are 14 residues in the CDR3. The chain's CDR3 is CASSPGTAGDTQYF. CDR3 sequence (DNA): TGTGCCAGCAGCCCCGGGACTGCAGGAGATACGCAGTATTTT.

This chain uses TRBV7-2 with TRBJ1-6; 8 nucleotides match TRBD1. After removal of 2 bases from V and 9 bases from J, the junction contained 3 bases not matched to a gene. The CDR3 length is 14 residues. CDR1 is SGHTA and CDR2 is FQGNSA in the germline V gene. The CDR3 is CASSLQGAGSPLHF. The CDR3 DNA is TGTGCCAGCAGCTTACAGGGGGCTGGTTCACCCCTCCACTTT.

The CDR3 bases are TGTGCCAGCAGCCCGGGACATTCAAACACTGAAGCTTTCTTT. It encodes CASSPGHSNTEAFF. V usage is TRBV7-3 and J usage is TRBJ1-1; perhaps TRBD1 as D (6 bases). The germline V and J ends were trimmed by 5 bases and 2 bases, with 12 bases remaining between them. CDR3 length: 14 amino acids. The germline gives CDR1 SGHTA, CDR2 FQGTGA.

The chain joins TRBV4-1 to TRBJ2-1; TRBD2 matches 10 bases. Germline V CDR1 and CDR2: MGHRA, YSYEKL. V was pared by 0 bases and J by 4 bases, with 3 bases of the junction left unmatched. This CDR3 is 16 amino acids long. DNA of the CDR3: TGCGCCAGCAGCCAAGATAGCGGGGGGTGGTACAATGAGCAGTTCTTC. Encoded protein: CASSQDSGGWYNEQFF.

The CDR3 coding sequence is TGCGCCAGCAGCTCGAGCCGCTTGGGGGGACCGAGCTCCTACGAGCAGTACTTC. It specifies CASSSSRLGGPSSYEQYF. This rearrangement joins TRBV5-1 to TRBJ2-7; maybe TRBD2 (6 bases). V lost 3 bases and J lost 0, with 22 bases in between. The germline V gene encodes CDR1 SGHRS and CDR2 YFSETQ. There are 18 residues in the CDR3.

The V call is TRBV5-1, the J call TRBJ2-1; maybe TRBD2 (5 bases). Germline CDR1 is SGHRS and CDR2 is YFSETQ. This CDR3 has 14 amino acids. Trimming took off 0 bases at V and 7 bases at J, with 11 bases between the two ends. Here the CDR3 DNA reads TGCGCCAGCAGCTTGGGGTCGTCGGGAAATGAGCAGTTCTTC. Protein: CASSLGSSGNEQFF. The full variable domain, with the rest looked up from reference TRBV5-1 and TRBJ2-1, is KAGVTQTPRYLIKTRGQQVTLSCSPISGHRSVSWYQQTPGQGLQFLFEYFSETQRNKGNFPGRFSGRQFSNSRSEMNVSTLELGDSALYLCASSLGSSGNEQFFGPGTRLTVL.

This chain connects TRBV7-9 to TRBJ2-3; D might be TRBD1 (5 bases). CDR1 and CDR2 from the germline V gene are SEHNR and FQNEAQ (reference sequence). This CDR3 has 14 amino acids. V was trimmed by 5 bases and J by 2 bases, leaving 11 bases between them. CDR3 loop: CASSQATVTDTQYF. CDR3 nucleotides: TGTGCCAGCAGCCAAGCGACAGTCACAGATACGCAGTATTTT.